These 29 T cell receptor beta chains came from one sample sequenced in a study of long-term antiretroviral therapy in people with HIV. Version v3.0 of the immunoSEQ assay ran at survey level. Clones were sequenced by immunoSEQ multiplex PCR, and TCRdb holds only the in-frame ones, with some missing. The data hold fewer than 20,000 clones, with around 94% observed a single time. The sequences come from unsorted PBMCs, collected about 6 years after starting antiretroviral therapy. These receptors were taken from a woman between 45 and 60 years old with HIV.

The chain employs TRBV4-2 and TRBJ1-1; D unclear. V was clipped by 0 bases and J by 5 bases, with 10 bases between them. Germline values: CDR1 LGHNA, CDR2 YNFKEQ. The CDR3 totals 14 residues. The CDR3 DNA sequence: TGTGCCAGCAGCCAAGATCGGGGAAGGACTGAAGCTTTCTTT. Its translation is CASSQDRGRTEAFF.

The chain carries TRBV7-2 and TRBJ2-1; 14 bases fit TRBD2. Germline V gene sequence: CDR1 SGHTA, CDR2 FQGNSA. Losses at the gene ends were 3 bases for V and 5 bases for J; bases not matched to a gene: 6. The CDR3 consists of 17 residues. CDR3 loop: CASSFAGTSGRDNEQFF. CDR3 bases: TGTGCCAGCAGCTTTGCCGGGACTAGCGGGAGAGACAATGAGCAGTTCTTC.

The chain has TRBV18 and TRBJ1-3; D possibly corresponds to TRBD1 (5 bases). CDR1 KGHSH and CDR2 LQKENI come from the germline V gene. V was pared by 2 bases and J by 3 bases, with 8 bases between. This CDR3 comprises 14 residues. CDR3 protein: CASSPAGFGNTIYF. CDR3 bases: TGTGCCAGCTCACCAGCAGGGTTTGGAAACACCATATATTTT.

The DNA of the CDR3 is TGCGCCAGCAGCTACCTAGGCACCGGGGAGCTGTTTTTT. This sequence encodes CASSYLGTGELFF. This chain connects TRBV5-1 to TRBJ2-2; D is ambiguous. The CDR3 loop spans 13 amino acids. Germline values: CDR1 SGHRS, CDR2 YFSETQ. The germline V and J ends were trimmed by 3 bases and 4 bases, with 7 bases remaining between them.

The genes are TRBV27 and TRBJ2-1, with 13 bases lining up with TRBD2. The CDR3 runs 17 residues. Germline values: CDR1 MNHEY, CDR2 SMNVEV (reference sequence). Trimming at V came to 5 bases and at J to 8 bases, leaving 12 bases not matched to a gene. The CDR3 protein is CASSPMATSGRSDEQFF. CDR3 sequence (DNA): TGTGCCAGCAGTCCAATGGCGACTAGCGGGAGGTCCGATGAGCAGTTCTTC.

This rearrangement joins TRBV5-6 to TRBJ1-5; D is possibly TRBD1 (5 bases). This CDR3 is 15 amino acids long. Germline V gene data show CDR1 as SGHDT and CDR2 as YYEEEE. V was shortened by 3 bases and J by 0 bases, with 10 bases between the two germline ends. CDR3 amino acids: CASSSQGYSNQPQHF. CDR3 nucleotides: TGTGCCAGCAGCTCCCAGGGATATAGCAATCAGCCCCAGCATTTT.

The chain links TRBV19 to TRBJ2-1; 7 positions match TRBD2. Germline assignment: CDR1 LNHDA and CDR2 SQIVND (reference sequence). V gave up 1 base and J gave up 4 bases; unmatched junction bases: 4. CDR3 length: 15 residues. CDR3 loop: CASSIAGGGYNEQFF. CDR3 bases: TGTGCCAGTAGTATAGCGGGAGGTGGTTACAATGAGCAGTTCTTC.

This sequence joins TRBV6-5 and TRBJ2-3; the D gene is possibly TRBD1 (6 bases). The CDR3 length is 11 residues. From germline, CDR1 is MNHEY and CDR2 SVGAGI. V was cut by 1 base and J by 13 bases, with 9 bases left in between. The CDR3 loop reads CASSYLQGEYF. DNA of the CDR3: TGTGCCAGCAGTTACTTACAGGGAGAGTATTTT.

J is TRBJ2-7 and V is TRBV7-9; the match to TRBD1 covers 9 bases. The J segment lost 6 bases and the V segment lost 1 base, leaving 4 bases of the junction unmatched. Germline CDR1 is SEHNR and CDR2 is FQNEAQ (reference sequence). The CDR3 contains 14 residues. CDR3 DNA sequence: TGTGCCAGCAGCTTAGGACAGGGGGAAGGCGAGCAGTACTTC. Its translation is CASSLGQGEGEQYF. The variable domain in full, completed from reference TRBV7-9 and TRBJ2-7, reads DTGVSQNPRHKITKRGQNVTFRCDPISEHNRLYWYRQTLGQGPEFLTYFQNEAQLEKSRLLSDRFSAERPKGSFSTLEIQRTEQGDSAMYLCASSLGQGEGEQYFGPGTRLTVT.

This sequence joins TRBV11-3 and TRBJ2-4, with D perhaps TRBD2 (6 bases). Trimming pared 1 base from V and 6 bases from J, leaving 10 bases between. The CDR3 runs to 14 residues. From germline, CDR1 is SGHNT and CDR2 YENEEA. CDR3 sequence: CASSLGPSVNIQYF. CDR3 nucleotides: TGTGCCAGCAGCTTAGGGCCTAGCGTAAACATTCAGTACTTC.

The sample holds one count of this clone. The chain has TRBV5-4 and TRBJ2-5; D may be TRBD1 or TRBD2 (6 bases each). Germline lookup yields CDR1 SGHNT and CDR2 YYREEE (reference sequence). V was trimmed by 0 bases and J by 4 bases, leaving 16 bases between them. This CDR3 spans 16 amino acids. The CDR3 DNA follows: TGTGCCAGCAGCTTGGATACGGAAGGAGGGGGAGAGACCCAGTACTTC. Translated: CASSLDTEGGGETQYF.

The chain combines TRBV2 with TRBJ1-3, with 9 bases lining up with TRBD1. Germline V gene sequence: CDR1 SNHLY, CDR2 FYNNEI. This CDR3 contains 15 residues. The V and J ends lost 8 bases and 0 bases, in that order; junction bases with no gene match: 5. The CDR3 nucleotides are TGTGCCAGCTCCGGGACAGGGAGCTCTGGAAACACCATATATTTT. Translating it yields CASSGTGSSGNTIYF.

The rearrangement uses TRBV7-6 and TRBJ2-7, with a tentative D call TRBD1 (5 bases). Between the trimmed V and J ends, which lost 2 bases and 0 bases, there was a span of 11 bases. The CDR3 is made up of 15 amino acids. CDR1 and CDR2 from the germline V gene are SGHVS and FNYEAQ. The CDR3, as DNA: TGTGCCAGCAGCTTATATGACAGTAGCTCCTACGAGCAGTACTTC. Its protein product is CASSLYDSSSYEQYF.

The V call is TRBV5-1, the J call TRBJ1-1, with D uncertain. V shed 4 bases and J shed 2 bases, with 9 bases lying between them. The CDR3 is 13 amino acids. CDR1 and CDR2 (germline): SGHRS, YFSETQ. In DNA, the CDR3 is TGCGCCAGCAGCGGTCTAGTAAACACTGAAGCTTTCTTT. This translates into CASSGLVNTEAFF.

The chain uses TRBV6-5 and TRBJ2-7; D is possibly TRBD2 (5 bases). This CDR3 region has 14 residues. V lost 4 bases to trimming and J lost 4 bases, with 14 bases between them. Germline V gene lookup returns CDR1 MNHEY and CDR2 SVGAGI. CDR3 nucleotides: TGTGCCAGCAGTTTGGTCAGTGGAGGTTACGAGCAGTACTTC. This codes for CASSLVSGGYEQYF.

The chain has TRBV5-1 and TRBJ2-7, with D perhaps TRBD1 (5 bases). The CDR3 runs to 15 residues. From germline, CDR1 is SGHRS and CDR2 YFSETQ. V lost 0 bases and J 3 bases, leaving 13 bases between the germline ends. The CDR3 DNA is TGCGCCAGCAGCTTGGGTACAGGCGAAGGCTACGAGCAGTACTTC. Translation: CASSLGTGEGYEQYF.

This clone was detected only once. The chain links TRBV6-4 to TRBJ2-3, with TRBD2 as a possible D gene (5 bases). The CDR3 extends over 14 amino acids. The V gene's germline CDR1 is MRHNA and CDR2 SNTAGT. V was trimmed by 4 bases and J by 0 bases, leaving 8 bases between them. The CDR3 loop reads CASSALGSTDTQYF. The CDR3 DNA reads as TGTGCCAGCAGTGCACTAGGAAGCACAGATACGCAGTATTTT.

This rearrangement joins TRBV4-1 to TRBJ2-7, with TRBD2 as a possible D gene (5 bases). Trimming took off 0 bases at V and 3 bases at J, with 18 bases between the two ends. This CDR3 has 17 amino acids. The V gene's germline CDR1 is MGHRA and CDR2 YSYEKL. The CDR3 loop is CASSQEGASPGFYEQYF. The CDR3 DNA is TGCGCCAGCAGCCAAGAAGGCGCTAGCCCGGGATTCTACGAGCAGTACTTC.

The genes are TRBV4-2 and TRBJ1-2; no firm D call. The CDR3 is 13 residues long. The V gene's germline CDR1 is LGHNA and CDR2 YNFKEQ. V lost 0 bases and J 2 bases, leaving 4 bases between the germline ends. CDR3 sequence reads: CASSQEGNYGYTF. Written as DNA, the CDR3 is TGTGCCAGCAGCCAAGAGGGGAACTATGGCTACACCTTC.

The CDR3 region has the DNA TGTGCCAGCAGCTTCGTAGCGGGAGGGGATGAGACCCAGTACTTC. Its protein is CASSFVAGGDETQYF. The chain employs TRBV7-2 and TRBJ2-5; 11 bases line up with TRBD2. The V and J ends lost 3 bases and 5 bases, in that order; junction bases with no gene match: 5. CDR3 length: 15 residues. Germline loops: CDR1 SGHTA, CDR2 FQGNSA. The full variable domain, in which reference TRBV7-2 and TRBJ2-5 provide the parts outside the CDR3, is GAGVSQSPSNKVTEKGKDVELRCDPISGHTALYWYRQSLGQGLEFLIYFQGNSAPDKSGLPSDRFSAERTGGSVSTLTIQRTQQEDSAVYLCASSFVAGGDETQYFGPGTRLLVL.

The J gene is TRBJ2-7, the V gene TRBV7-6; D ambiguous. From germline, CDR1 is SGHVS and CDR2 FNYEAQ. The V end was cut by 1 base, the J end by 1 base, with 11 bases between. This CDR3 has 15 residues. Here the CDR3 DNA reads TGTGCCAGCAGCTTAGAGGAAGGAGCTTCCTACGAGCAGTACTTC. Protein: CASSLEEGASYEQYF.

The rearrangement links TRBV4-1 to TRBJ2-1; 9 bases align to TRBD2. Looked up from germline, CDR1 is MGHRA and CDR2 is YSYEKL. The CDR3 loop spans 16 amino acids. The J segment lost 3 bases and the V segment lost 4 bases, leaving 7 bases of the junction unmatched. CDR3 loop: CASSRDSGSRYNEQFF. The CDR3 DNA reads TGCGCCAGCAGCCGAGATAGCGGGAGTCGCTACAATGAGCAGTTCTTC.

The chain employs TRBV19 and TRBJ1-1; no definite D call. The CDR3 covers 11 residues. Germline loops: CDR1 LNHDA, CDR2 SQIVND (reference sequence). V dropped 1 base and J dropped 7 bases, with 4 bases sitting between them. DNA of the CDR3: TGTGCCAGTAGTATAGGGGTTGAAGCTTTCTTT. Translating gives CASSIGVEAFF. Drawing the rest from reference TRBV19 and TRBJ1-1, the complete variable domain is DGGITQSPKYLFRKEGQNVTLSCEQNLNHDAMYWYRQDPGQGLRLIYYSQIVNDFQKGDIAEGYSVSREKKESFPLTVTSAQKNPTAFYLCASSIGVEAFFGQGTRLTVV.

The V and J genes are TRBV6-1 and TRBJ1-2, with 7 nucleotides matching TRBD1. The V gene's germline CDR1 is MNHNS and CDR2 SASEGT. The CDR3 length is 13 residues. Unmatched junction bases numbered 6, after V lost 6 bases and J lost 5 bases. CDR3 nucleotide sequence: TGTGCCAGCAGACCCGACAGGGATTATGGCTACACCTTC. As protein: CASRPDRDYGYTF.

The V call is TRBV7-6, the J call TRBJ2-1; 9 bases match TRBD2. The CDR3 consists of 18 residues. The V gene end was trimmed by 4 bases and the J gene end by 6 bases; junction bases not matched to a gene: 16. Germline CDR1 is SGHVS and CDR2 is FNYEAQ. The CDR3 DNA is TGTGCCAGCAGCTCAACTGGCCCCTCTAGCGGGAAGTCCAATGAGCAGTTCTTC. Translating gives CASSSTGPSSGKSNEQFF.

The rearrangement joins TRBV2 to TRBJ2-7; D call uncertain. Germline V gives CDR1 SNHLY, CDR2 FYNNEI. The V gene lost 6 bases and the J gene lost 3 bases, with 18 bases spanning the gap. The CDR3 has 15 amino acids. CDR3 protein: CASSRTYDPYYEQYF. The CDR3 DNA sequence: TGTGCCAGCAGCCGAACATATGACCCCTACTACGAGCAGTACTTC.

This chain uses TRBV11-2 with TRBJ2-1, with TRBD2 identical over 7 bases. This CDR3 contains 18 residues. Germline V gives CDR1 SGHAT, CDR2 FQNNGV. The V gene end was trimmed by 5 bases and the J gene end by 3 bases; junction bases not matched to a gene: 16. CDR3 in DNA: TGTGCCAGCAGCCGCCCTGGGGGATGGGAGGGCCTCTACAATGAGCAGTTCTTC. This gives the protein CASSRPGGWEGLYNEQFF.

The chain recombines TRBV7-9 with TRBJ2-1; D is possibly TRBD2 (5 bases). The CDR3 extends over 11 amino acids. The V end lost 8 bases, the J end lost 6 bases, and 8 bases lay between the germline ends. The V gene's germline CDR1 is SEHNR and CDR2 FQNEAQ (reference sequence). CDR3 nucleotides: TGTGCCAGCGTAGCGCTCAATGAGCAGTTCTTC. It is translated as CASVALNEQFF. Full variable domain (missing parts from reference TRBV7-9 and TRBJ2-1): DTGVSQNPRHKITKRGQNVTFRCDPISEHNRLYWYRQTLGQGPEFLTYFQNEAQLEKSRLLSDRFSAERPKGSFSTLEIQRTEQGDSAMYLCASVALNEQFFGPGTRLTVL.

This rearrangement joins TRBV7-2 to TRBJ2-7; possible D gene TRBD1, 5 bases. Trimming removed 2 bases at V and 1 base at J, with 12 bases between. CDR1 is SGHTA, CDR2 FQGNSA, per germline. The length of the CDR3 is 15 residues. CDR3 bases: TGTGCCAGCAGCTTAAGGGGTGTGGAGTCCTACGAGCAGTACTTC. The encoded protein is CASSLRGVESYEQYF.